The source of this TCR beta chain is a study of T cell repertoires in cytomegalovirus infection (dated by TCRdb to between 2019 and 2020). Study-level background: Recently identified HLA-C-restricted CMV epitopes, whose presentation resists viral immunomodulation, were targeted by peptide stimulations together with well-studied HLA-B-restricted epitopes. Donor HLA type was relevant to the analysis, as public TCR beta signatures indicated carriage of CMV infection together with the matching HLA type. General findings and caveats noted by the study authors: The ex vivo response was dominated by HLA-C-restricted CMV-specific TCR beta clonotypes, which also provided the single most frequent clonotype in two of eight donors. Carriers of CMV infection plus the relevant HLA type were discriminated by the cumulative frequency of public TCR beta family members in the study cohort and in an independent roughly 340-donor cohort.

This clonotype appeared a few times. Its binding antigen is unknown. Base qualities are not recorded, but no much larger clone differs from it by a single base. Interpreted using the paper, the treatment or condition label stands for: in vitro stimulation with specific CMV peptide epitopes to enrich CMV-specific T cells. Data came from an Illumina HiSeq 1500. The public reads were quality trimmed at Q25 with fastp and then assembled into clones with MiXCR by TCRdb, keeping productive beta chains. Rows merge per CDR3 protein into single entries with the most common DNA and genes. The sample table shows hundreds of thousands of distinct CDR3 sequences, and 42% are seen once. The ten largest clones represent around 45% of the sample. The germline V and J ends show losses of 5 bases and 2 bases respectively, and no gene match explains 14 bases of the junction. The germline V gene (reference sequence) specifies SEHNR as CDR1 and FQNEAQ as CDR2. The CDR3 holds 17 amino acids from the cysteine to the phenylalanine. CDR3 DNA only is kept here, 51 bases in frame from base 1.

This material consisted of cultured PBMCs, taken from culture after CMV antigen stimulation. The sequence was obtained from a human donor in good health (CMV status not recorded). Some clones in this sample may be carry-over from other donors' samples. This chain is built from TRBV7-9 and TRBJ1-2; a stretch of 7 junction bases matches TRBD1. The CDR3 reads as follows: CASSGSSTGTPNYGYTF. The bases are TGTGCCAGCAGCGGATCTTCGACAGGGACCCCAAACTATGGCTACACCTTC. Joined to the reference TRBV7-9 and TRBJ1-2 proteins, this CDR3 gives the full variable domain: DTGVSQNPRHKITKRGQNVTFRCDPISEHNRLYWYRQTLGQGPEFLTYFQNEAQLEKSRLLSDRFSAERPKGSFSTLEIQRTEQGDSAMYLCASSGSSTGTPNYGYTFGSGTRLTVV.